The 13 T cell receptor beta chains below were found in one sample sequenced in a study of T cell changes during pregnancy in multiple sclerosis. Clones were read by immunoSEQ multiplex PCR, and TCRdb kept only the in-frame ones, dropping some. The table shows approximately 52,000 clones, with 85% to 95% occurring only once. Sequenced material: CD4+ T cells from peripheral blood mononuclear cells, taken in the third trimester of pregnancy. Every receptor here comes from a female donor with multiple sclerosis, enrolled in a pregnancy study.

The CDR3 DNA sequence: TGTGCCAGCAGTTCAGACCTCCGACTAAGCTCCTACAATGAGCAGTTCTTC. It codes for CASSSDLRLSSYNEQFF. The chain joins TRBV27 to TRBJ2-1; D perhaps matches TRBD2 (5 bases). The CDR3 totals 17 residues. Per the germline V gene, CDR1 is MNHEY and CDR2 is SMNVEV (reference sequence). Trimming shortened V by 4 bases and J by 0 bases, and 16 bases separated the two germline ends.

The chain links TRBV9 to TRBJ1-2; 12 bases are shared with TRBD1. The CDR3 loop spans 15 amino acids. Germline values: CDR1 SGDLS, CDR2 YYNGEE. J lost 6 bases, V lost 1 base, and 4 bases had no gene match. This CDR3 reads CASSVTGQGADGYTF. Here the CDR3 DNA reads TGTGCCAGCAGCGTAACGGGACAGGGGGCTGATGGCTACACCTTC.

The chain employs TRBV6-1 and TRBJ2-7; 7 bases are a match to TRBD2. V was pared by 7 bases and J by 4 bases, with 7 bases of the junction left unmatched. In germline, CDR1 is MNHNS, CDR2 SASEGT. The CDR3 spans 13 residues. The CDR3 reads CASNPGLHYEQYF. CDR3 coding DNA: TGTGCCAGCAACCCGGGACTACATTACGAGCAGTACTTC.

This clone has only one observation. V usage is TRBV27 and J usage is TRBJ1-1, with 8 bases matching TRBD1. The V gene end was trimmed by 3 bases and the J gene end by 6 bases; junction bases not matched to a gene: 6. Germline loops: CDR1 MNHEY, CDR2 SMNVEV (reference sequence). This CDR3 contains 14 residues. The chain's CDR3 is CASSLDRANAEAFF. The CDR3 region has the DNA TGTGCCAGCAGTTTGGACAGGGCTAACGCTGAAGCTTTCTTT.

The chain is built from TRBV6-6 and TRBJ2-5; TRBD1 is a possible D gene (6 bases). Germline CDR1 and CDR2: MNHNY and SVGAGI (reference sequence). The ends were cut back, 6 bases at V and 4 bases at J, with 15 bases in the middle. The CDR3 extends over 14 amino acids. CDR3 DNA: TGTGCCAGCAGCCCAGGGGTCCCCCCAGAGACCCAGTACTTC. Its translation is CASSPGVPPETQYF.

This clone was found a few times. This chain connects TRBV6-1 to TRBJ1-5; no definite D call. The CDR3 covers 14 residues. The V gene lost 7 bases and the J gene lost 7 bases, with 17 bases spanning the gap. CDR1 is MNHNS and CDR2 is SASEGT in the germline V gene. In nucleotides, the CDR3 is TGTGCCAGCACGAGTTCCGGGTCCGGCCAGCCCCAGCATTTT. Amino acid sequence: CASTSSGSGQPQHF.

The chain combines TRBV5-6 with TRBJ1-5; TRBD1 is a possible D gene (5 bases). CDR3 length: 14 residues. The germline V gene has CDR1 SGHDT and CDR2 YYEEEE. Trimming removed 4 bases from V and 3 bases from J, with 11 bases in between. CDR3 DNA sequence: TGTGCCAGCAGCCCAGGGTTGGTCAATCAGCCCCAGCATTTT. Protein: CASSPGLVNQPQHF.

J is TRBJ1-6 and V is TRBV6-1; weak D call: TRBD1 (5 bases). CDR1 and CDR2 from the germline V gene are MNHNS and SASEGT. With 4 bases removed from V and 8 bases from J, the gap between germline ends came to 15 bases. This CDR3 comprises 15 residues. As DNA, the CDR3 is TGTGCCAGCAGTGTCACGGCGGGGGTGGATTCACCCCTCCACTTT. Translated: CASSVTAGVDSPLHF.

This clone was found once. The chain employs TRBV10-3 and TRBJ1-1; no reliable D call. V lost 4 bases, J lost 0 bases, and 12 bases lay in between. The CDR3 covers 15 residues. Germline lookup yields CDR1 ENHRY and CDR2 SYGVKD. CDR3 nucleotides: TGTGCCATCAGTGTCTTGGGCAGAATGAACACTGAAGCTTTCTTT. It codes for CAISVLGRMNTEAFF.

V usage is TRBV5-6 and J usage is TRBJ2-3; D not certain. CDR3 size: 14 residues. The V and J ends lost 0 bases and 3 bases respectively, with 8 bases between them. Germline V gene data show CDR1 as SGHDT and CDR2 as YYEEEE. CDR3 bases: TGTGCCAGCAGCTTGGGTCCAGGTACAGATACGCAGTATTTT. It codes for CASSLGPGTDTQYF. Supplemented by reference TRBV5-6 and TRBJ2-3, the full variable domain reads DAGVTQSPTHLIKTRGQQVTLRCSPKSGHDTVSWYQQALGQGPQFIFQYYEEEERQRGNFPDRFSGHQFPNYSSELNVNALLLGDSALYLCASSLGPGTDTQYFGPGTRLTVL.

The chain employs TRBV9 and TRBJ1-2, with TRBD1 matching 8 bases. The CDR3 has 17 amino acids. V shed 7 bases, J shed 8 bases, and the junction held 22 bases outside the gene matches. Per the germline V gene, CDR1 is SGDLS and CDR2 is YYNGEE. The CDR3 DNA follows: TGTGCCAGCGGTGCCGGAGACAGGGGAGAGGGCTATGGCGGCTACACCTTC. Residues: CASGAGDRGEGYGGYTF.

V usage is TRBV11-2 and J usage is TRBJ1-2; possibly TRBD1 for D (5 bases). The germline V gene has CDR1 SGHAT and CDR2 FQNNGV. V was cut by 0 bases and J by 6 bases, with 14 bases left in between. CDR3 length: 15 residues. The CDR3 loop is CASSLDILGGDGYTF. In DNA, the CDR3 is TGTGCCAGCAGCTTAGATATATTGGGGGGTGATGGCTACACCTTC.

The chain has TRBV28 and TRBJ1-4; TRBD1 agrees at 10 bases. Per the germline V gene, CDR1 is MDHEN and CDR2 is SYDVKM. J gave up 5 bases and V 10 bases, and 1 base lay outside the gene matches. The CDR3 consists of 12 residues. CDR3 sequence (DNA): TGTGCCACGGGACAGGGGAATGAAAAACTGTTTTTT. Its protein is CATGQGNEKLFF. Full variable domain (rest looked up from reference TRBV28 and TRBJ1-4): DVKVTQSSRYLVKRTGEKVFLECVQDMDHENMFWYRQDPGLGLRLIYFSYDVKMKEKGDIPEGYSVSREKKERFSLILESASTNQTSMYLCATGQGNEKLFFGSGTQLSVL.